This T cell receptor beta chain was retrieved from a study of blood T cells in healthy people across ages. General study findings and limits: A conclusive naive versus antigen-experienced comparison was prevented by the unsorted PBMCs. Age advanced and TCR beta diversity per million T cells fell, roughly linearly.

Primers used in a second PCR of roughly 7 to 12 cycles were a sample-barcoded 5' primer and a J-beta primer mix. Per-sample output comprised a minimum of 2.5 million paired-end reads containing CDR3. MiXCR, run by TCRdb on the 5' RACE reads, gives a single entry per CDR3 protein. The profile covers roughly 1,700,000 distinct CDR3 sequences, with roughly 28% appearing a single time and roughly 8.2% taken by the ten largest. The table lists this clonotype with many counts. Its target is not known. The sequenced sample consisted of blood. This TCR was recovered from a woman in her 30s in good health.

CDR3 sequence (DNA): TGCGCCAGCAGCTTGGGGGACAGGACCCACAATGAGCAGTTCTTC. Amino acids: CASSLGDRTHNEQFF. The rearrangement uses TRBV5-1 and TRBJ2-1, with 8 bases lining up with TRBD1. The V segment lost 0 bases and the J segment 5 bases; nucleotides outside the gene matches: 4. Germline V gene data show CDR1 as SGHRS and CDR2 as YFSETQ. CDR3 length equals 15 residues.